What follows are 19 T cell receptor beta chains derived from one specimen sequenced in a study of B cell selection in AIRE deficiency. Using immunoSEQ multiplex PCR, the repertoire was profiled, and TCRdb retains in-frame clones only, with some absent. The repertoire holds roughly 26,000 clones, with about 90% as singletons. Regulatory T cells were sorted as CD4+CD25hiCD127low/negative cells. The specimen was CD4+CD25+ Tregs sorted from PBMCs. The source of these receptors is a human donor in good health.

The chain is built from TRBV7-9 and TRBJ1-4, with TRBD1 as a possible D gene (6 bases). The CDR3 loop spans 14 amino acids. With 0 bases removed from V and 8 bases from J, the gap between germline ends came to 10 bases. The germline CDR1 and CDR2 sequences are SEHNR and FQNEAQ (reference sequence). Written as DNA, the CDR3 is TGTGCCAGCAGCTTAGCCCAGAGGGGGGAAAAACTGTTTTTT. Its protein is CASSLAQRGEKLFF.

This chain links TRBV7-9 with TRBJ2-7; a possible D gene is TRBD1 (6 bases). This CDR3 contains 17 residues. Germline V gene sequence: CDR1 SEHNR, CDR2 FQNEAQ (reference sequence). V lost 6 bases to trimming and J lost 4 bases, with 25 bases between them. The DNA of the CDR3 is TGTGCCAGCAGTTTTAGGACGGACAGAATACTCCCTTACGAGCAGTACTTC. It translates to CASSFRTDRILPYEQYF.

This sequence joins TRBV19 and TRBJ2-2; perhaps TRBD2 as D (5 bases). The CDR3 extends over 14 amino acids. CDR1 is LNHDA, CDR2 SQIVND, per germline (reference sequence). The germline V and J ends were trimmed by 11 bases and 4 bases, with 17 bases remaining between them. CDR3 coding DNA: TGTGCCGGGAAAGACCCCCGGGGCACCGGGGAGCTGTTTTTT. Translated, it gives CAGKDPRGTGELFF.

The chain joins TRBV27 to TRBJ1-1; 8 nucleotides agree with TRBD1. CDR3 length: 15 residues. Per germline, CDR1 MNHEY and CDR2 SMNVEV (reference sequence). V was pared by 9 bases and J by 4 bases, with 13 bases of the junction left unmatched. The CDR3 bases are TGTGCCAGTAGGACAGGGTTTAGCCCGTCCACTGAAGCTTTCTTT. As protein: CASRTGFSPSTEAFF.

This chain links TRBV5-1 with TRBJ2-5; tentatively, D is TRBD2 (7 bases). The CDR3 sequence is 14 residues long. Trimming removed 4 bases from V and 4 bases from J, with 14 bases in between. Germline assignment: CDR1 SGHRS and CDR2 YFSETQ. The CDR3 DNA follows: TGCGCCAGCAGCCCGAGGGGAGGGGGAGAGACCCAGTACTTC. Protein sequence: CASSPRGGGETQYF.

The CDR3: CASSPIGETQYF. CDR3 DNA sequence: TGTGCCAGCTCACCCATCGGGGAGACCCAGTACTTC. The V and J genes are TRBV18 and TRBJ2-5; no definite D call. With 3 bases removed from V and 5 bases from J, the gap between germline ends came to 7 bases. The CDR3 totals 12 residues. Germline CDR1 KGHSH, CDR2 LQKENI.

V and J are TRBV7-9 and TRBJ2-5; no reliable D call. V was clipped by 0 bases and J by 0 bases, with 5 bases between them. Germline V gene sequence: CDR1 SEHNR, CDR2 FQNEAQ (reference sequence). The CDR3 contains 14 residues. Here the CDR3 DNA reads TGTGCCAGCAGCTTAGCAGGCAACCAAGAGACCCAGTACTTC. This translates into CASSLAGNQETQYF.

This chain uses TRBV18 with TRBJ2-1; 11 positions agree with TRBD2. The V segment lost 3 bases and the J segment 8 bases; nucleotides outside the gene matches: 9. Looked up from germline, CDR1 is KGHSH and CDR2 is LQKENI. This CDR3 has 16 residues. The CDR3 region is CASSPSWTSGYDEQFF. CDR3 sequence (DNA): TGTGCCAGCTCACCTAGTTGGACTAGCGGGTACGATGAGCAGTTCTTC.

The chain uses TRBV18 and TRBJ1-4, with D tentatively TRBD1 (5 bases). The CDR3 length is 16 residues. Deletions cut 2 bases from V and 4 bases from J, with 14 bases between. From germline, CDR1 is KGHSH and CDR2 LQKENI. This chain's CDR3 is CASSPKQGGSNEKLFF. The CDR3, as DNA: TGTGCCAGCTCACCAAAGCAGGGCGGAAGTAATGAAAAACTGTTTTTT.

This chain's CDR3 is CASTLTGRGTGELFF. The CDR3 DNA reads as TGTGCCAGCACCCTGACAGGGAGGGGCACCGGGGAGCTGTTTTTT. This chain joins TRBV6-5 and TRBJ2-2; TRBD1 or TRBD2 may be the D gene (7 bases each). The germline gives CDR1 MNHEY, CDR2 SVGAGI. The CDR3 is 15 amino acids. With 7 bases removed from V and 4 bases from J, the gap between germline ends came to 16 bases.

J is TRBJ1-2 and V is TRBV4-2; the match to TRBD1 covers 8 bases. Per germline, CDR1 LGHNA and CDR2 YNFKEQ. CDR3 size: 12 residues. Unmatched junction bases numbered 3, after V lost 4 bases and J lost 8 bases. The CDR3 loop reads CASSLGQGGYTF. The DNA for the CDR3 is TGTGCCAGCAGCCTCGGACAGGGAGGCTACACCTTC.

The chain uses TRBV5-1 and TRBJ1-4; unclear D gene. The CDR3 length is 14 residues. From germline, CDR1 is SGHRS and CDR2 YFSETQ. Deletions cut 0 bases from V and 13 bases from J, with 16 bases between. The CDR3 DNA reads as TGCGCCAGCAGCTTGGATGGACGGTCCGATAGACTGTTTTTT. It codes for CASSLDGRSDRLFF.

This clone occurred once. V and J are TRBV6-6 and TRBJ2-1, with 8 nucleotides matching TRBD2. After removal of 2 bases from V and 6 bases from J, the junction contained 6 bases not matched to a gene. Looked up from germline, CDR1 is MNHNY and CDR2 is SVGAGI (reference sequence). CDR3 size: 15 residues. CDR3 DNA sequence: TGTGCCAGCAGTTACGTCGGGGGGGCCCCCAATGAGCAGTTCTTC. The encoded protein is CASSYVGGAPNEQFF.

The rearrangement uses TRBV6-5 and TRBJ2-1, with D unclear. The CDR3 consists of 13 residues. V was pared by 3 bases and J by 5 bases, with 8 bases between. Germline-derived CDR1 and CDR2 are MNHEY and SVGAGI. The CDR3 coding sequence is TGTGCCAGCAGTTATGATAGGGACAATGAGCAGTTCTTC. Translation gives CASSYDRDNEQFF.

This clone occurred a few times. The J gene is TRBJ1-6, the V gene TRBV28, with 11 bases aligning to TRBD1. The junction had 10 bases not matched to a gene; V was cut back by 7 bases and J by 14 bases. Germline V gene data show CDR1 as MDHEN and CDR2 as SYDVKM. The CDR3 consists of 14 residues. CDR3 protein: CASNFPGQGGSLHF. CDR3 coding DNA: TGTGCCAGCAACTTTCCGGGACAGGGGGGATCCCTCCACTTT.

The chain links TRBV11-1 to TRBJ1-2, with 10 bases lining up with TRBD1. From germline, CDR1 is SGHAT and CDR2 FQDESV (reference sequence). CDR3 length: 15 amino acids. V gave up 5 bases and J gave up 8 bases; unmatched junction bases: 11. The CDR3 nucleotides read TGTGCCAGCAGCCCCTCGGACAGGGGGGGTAGCGGCTACACCTTC. Translating gives CASSPSDRGGSGYTF.

The chain carries TRBV6-9 and TRBJ2-1; tentative D call: TRBD2 (5 bases). Germline CDR1 MNHGY, CDR2 SVAAGI. CDR3 length: 14 amino acids. V lost 8 bases and J lost 10, with 21 bases in between. The CDR3 coding sequence is TGTGCCAGCTCCGCCGGGGAGCAAGGGAAGGAGCAGTTCTTC. Translation gives CASSAGEQGKEQFF.

This clone was detected once. The rearrangement joins TRBV7-8 to TRBJ1-2; 10 bases are shared with TRBD1. J gave up 6 bases and V 5 bases, and 3 bases lay outside the gene matches. This CDR3 has 13 amino acids. Germline CDR1 and CDR2: SGHVS and FQNEAQ. The CDR3 sequence is CASSAGQGNGYTF. The CDR3 DNA follows: TGTGCCAGCAGCGCGGGACAGGGGAATGGCTACACCTTC. The full variable domain, rest sourced from reference TRBV7-8 and TRBJ1-2, is GAGVSQSPRYKVAKRGQDVALRCDPISGHVSLFWYQQALGQGPEFLTYFQNEAQLDKSGLPSDRFFAERPEGSVSTLKIQRTQQEDSAVYLCASSAGQGNGYTFGSGTRLTVV.

This chain links TRBV28 with TRBJ1-6; unclear D gene. V lost 1 base and J lost 8, with 15 bases in between. The CDR3 totals 16 residues. Germline assignment: CDR1 MDHEN and CDR2 SYDVKM. CDR3 bases: TGTGCCAGCAGTTTATCATGGCGGAGGGAATATTCACCCCTCCACTTT. Translating gives CASSLSWRREYSPLHF.